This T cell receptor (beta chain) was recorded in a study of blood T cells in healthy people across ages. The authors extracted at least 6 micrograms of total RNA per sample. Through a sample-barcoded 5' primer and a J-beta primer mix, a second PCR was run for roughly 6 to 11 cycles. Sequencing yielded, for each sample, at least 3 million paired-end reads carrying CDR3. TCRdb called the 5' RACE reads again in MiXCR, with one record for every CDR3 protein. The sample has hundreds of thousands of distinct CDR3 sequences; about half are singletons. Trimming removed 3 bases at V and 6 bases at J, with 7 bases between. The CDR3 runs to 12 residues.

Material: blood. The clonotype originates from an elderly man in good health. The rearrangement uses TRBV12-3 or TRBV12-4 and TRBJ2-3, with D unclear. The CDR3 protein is CASSFLLDTQYF. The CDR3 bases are TGTGCCAGCAGTTTCCTCCTGGATACGCAGTATTTT.